This is a list of T cell receptor beta chains from one sample in a study of T cells in Graves' hyperthyroidism and ophthalmopathy. TCRdb recomputed calls from the multiplex PCR reads with MiXCR, one row per CDR3 protein. Among roughly 380,000 distinct CDR3 sequences, roughly an eighth were seen once, and the ten largest hold 4% to 6.5%. The specimen was blood. The receptors derive from a woman aged 18-35 years with Graves' hyperthyroidism. CDR3s include the opening cysteine and the closing phenylalanine or tryptophan. Each record gives: clone size, J gene, V gene, D gene, CDR3 protein, CDR3 DNA. A D gene is named only where the DNA matches it firmly. Not all rows give a size; the values are once, few, many and, for expanded clones, a class.

clone_size: many; j_call: TRBJ1-1; v_call: TRBV13; d_call: -; cdr3_aa: CASSFSPGQMNTEAFF; cdr3_nt: TGTGCCAGCAGCTTCTCCCCGGGGCAGATGAACACTGAAGCTTTCTTT
clone_size: many; j_call: TRBJ1-1; v_call: TRBV6-1; d_call: -; cdr3_aa: CASSPRSVGDYTEAFF; cdr3_nt: TGTGCCAGCAGTCCGCGATCCGTGGGGGACTACACTGAAGCTTTCTTT
clone_size: -; j_call: TRBJ2-3; v_call: TRBV6-1; d_call: TRBD1; cdr3_aa: CASRGQGGPDTQYF; cdr3_nt: TGTGCCAGCAGAGGACAGGGAGGTCCAGATACGCAGTATTTT
clone_size: many; j_call: TRBJ2-1; v_call: TRBV6-1; d_call: -; cdr3_aa: CASGVESYNEQFF; cdr3_nt: TGTGCCAGCGGAGTAGAATCATACAATGAGCAGTTCTTC
clone_size: -; j_call: TRBJ2-2; v_call: TRBV10-3; d_call: -; cdr3_aa: CAISPLENTGELFF; cdr3_nt: TGTGCCATCAGTCCCCTAGAGAACACCGGGGAGCTGTTTTTT
clone_size: -; j_call: TRBJ2-7; v_call: TRBV20-1; d_call: TRBD2; cdr3_aa: CSASNLAEPQTHYEQYF; cdr3_nt: TGCAGTGCTAGCAACCTAGCGGAGCCCCAAACACACTACGAGCAGTACTTC
clone_size: -; j_call: TRBJ2-4; v_call: TRBV9; d_call: TRBD2; cdr3_aa: CASSVSGGAKNIQYF; cdr3_nt: TGTGCCAGCAGCGTATCGGGAGGGGCCAAAAACATTCAGTACTTC
clone_size: -; j_call: TRBJ2-7; v_call: TRBV5-6; d_call: TRBD1; cdr3_aa: CASSSIRDRAEQYF; cdr3_nt: TGTGCCAGCAGCAGTATCCGGGACAGGGCCGAGCAGTACTTC
clone_size: -; j_call: TRBJ1-2; v_call: TRBV6-5; d_call: -; cdr3_aa: CASSYYGTANYGYTF; cdr3_nt: TGTGCCAGCAGTTACTACGGCACAGCTAACTATGGCTACACCTTC
clone_size: -; j_call: TRBJ2-2; v_call: TRBV2; d_call: -; cdr3_aa: CASIGLSGTGELFF; cdr3_nt: TGTGCCAGCATAGGACTAAGTGGCACCGGGGAGCTGTTTTTT
clone_size: many; j_call: TRBJ1-1; v_call: TRBV28; d_call: -; cdr3_aa: CASTLFVGFAAFF; cdr3_nt: TGTGCCAGCACCCTTTTCGTCGGGTTTGCGGCTTTCTTT
clone_size: few; j_call: TRBJ2-5; v_call: TRBV5-6; d_call: TRBD2; cdr3_aa: CASTIGAGGQETQYF; cdr3_nt: TGTGCCAGCACCATCGGGGCGGGAGGACAAGAGACCCAGTACTTC
clone_size: -; j_call: TRBJ1-3; v_call: TRBV12-3/TRBV12-4; d_call: -; cdr3_aa: CASSLRTGNTIYF; cdr3_nt: TGTGCCAGCAGTTTACGGACCGGAAACACCATATATTTT
clone_size: few; j_call: TRBJ2-2; v_call: TRBV20-1; d_call: TRBD2; cdr3_aa: CSARDRMKREKPNTGELFF; cdr3_nt: TGCAGTGCTAGAGATAGAATGAAGCGGGAGAAACCGAACACCGGGGAGCTGTTTTTT
clone_size: few; j_call: TRBJ1-1; v_call: TRBV10-3; d_call: TRBD1; cdr3_aa: CAISDRVGTHENTEAFF; cdr3_nt: TGTGCCATCAGCGACAGGGTCGGGACTCACGAGAACACTGAAGCTTTCTTT
clone_size: many; j_call: TRBJ2-5; v_call: TRBV5-8; d_call: -; cdr3_aa: CASSFGGGNARETQYF; cdr3_nt: TGTGCCAGCAGCTTCGGTGGCGGTAACGCAAGAGAGACCCAGTACTTC
clone_size: once; j_call: TRBJ2-5; v_call: TRBV9; d_call: -; cdr3_aa: CASTLSPDLQETQYF; cdr3_nt: TGTGCCAGCACCCTATCCCCTGACCTCCAAGAGACCCAGTACTTC
clone_size: few; j_call: TRBJ2-7; v_call: TRBV27; d_call: -; cdr3_aa: CASSGDFTSWEQYF; cdr3_nt: TGTGCCAGCAGTGGGGACTTCACTTCTTGGGAGCAGTACTTC
clone_size: -; j_call: TRBJ2-2; v_call: TRBV27; d_call: -; cdr3_aa: CASSLNRGAGELFF; cdr3_nt: TGTGCCAGCAGTTTAAATAGGGGGGCCGGGGAGCTGTTTTTT
clone_size: many; j_call: TRBJ1-1; v_call: TRBV5-1; d_call: -; cdr3_aa: CASSTTDSRGAEAFF; cdr3_nt: TGCGCCAGCAGCACTACCGACAGCCGCGGGGCTGAAGCTTTCTTT